This note documents a single TCR beta chain sequence. Its antigen specificity is not known. Base qualities are not recorded, but no much larger clone differs from it by a single base. The entry originates in a study (dated by TCRdb to the mid-2010s). About the investigation overall: The study tested whether tumor-infiltrating Tregs in breast cancer are recruited from blood Tregs or converted in situ from other CD4+ T cell subsets. General findings and caveats noted by the study authors: Validation in the larger cohort was restricted to a single TCR beta V-J rearrangement rather than whole repertoires. The greatest overlap of tumor-infiltrating Treg TCR alpha and beta sequences was observed with tumor naive CD4+ T cells, followed by blood naive CD4+ T cells. The TCR gene usage of tumor memory CD4+ T cells clustered together with blood and lymph node memory CD4+ cells and with lymph node naive CD4+ cells.

The CDR3 holds 14 amino acids from the cysteine to the phenylalanine. The entry retains the CDR3 DNA only, 42 bases that are in frame from base 1. CDR1 is given as SGHTA and CDR2 as FQGNSA, both from the germline V gene. For this chain, trimming is 1 base at the V end and 7 bases at the J end, and the number of junction bases without a gene match is 3. CD4+CD45RO+CD25- cells were isolated as memory CD4+ T cells. Tregs, naive and memory CD4+ T cells from tumor, blood and ipsilateral draining lymph nodes of a few breast cancer patients underwent full-length TCR alpha and beta sequencing. Tumor tissue and lymph nodes obtained from ipsilateral axillary dissection were perfused with PBS, minced and then digested with collagenase I and hyaluronidase. Ficoll density gradient centrifugation was used to isolate mononuclear cells from lymph nodes or from 50 ml of peripheral blood. FACS confirmed that the sorted cell populations were more than 90% pure.

Full-length TCR variable regions were amplified by 5' RACE PCR with constant-region reverse primers, followed by semi-nested PCR with Nested Universal Primer A. The ReliaPrep RNA Cell Miniprep System was used to extract total RNA, which was then reverse transcribed into 5'RACE-ready cDNA with the SMARTer RACE 5'/3' Kit. Multiplex adaptors were used to barcode the full-length TCR alpha and beta libraries, which were then sequenced on an Illumina MiSeq. Per the authors' processing: For each of nine subset-tissue groups, sequencing data from the five patients were pooled, and the groups were then compared using unsupervised clustering of TCR gene usage. The Morisita-Horn index was used to calculate repertoire similarity, with shared sequences weighted according to their contribution to each repertoire. Clones were called with MiXCR by TCRdb after fastp trimmed the public reads at Q25, and only in-frame beta chains were retained. CDR3 protein sequences are deduplicated, and each keeps its most common genes and DNA. The V and J calls here are based on TCRdb, not the publication. Recorded for this sample are 55,000 to 80,000 distinct CDR3 sequences; roughly 22% of them occurred a single time. About 3% of the sample is taken by the ten largest.

The source material was memory CD4+ T cells sorted from a lymph node. The sample's cell subset or site, from its label and the paper: memory CD4+ T cells, CD4+CD45RO+CD25-. The chain employs TRBV7-2 and TRBJ2-5; TRBD2 agrees with 10 junctional bases. The clonotype originates from a female donor with breast cancer. The sequenced DNA is TGTGCCAGCAGCTTAGTATCTAGCGGGGGGACCCAGTACTTC. Translation gives CASSLVSSGGTQYF.